In this sample, the clone carrying this T cell receptor beta chain turned up once. Recruits, aged roughly 18 to 100 years, lived in around 24 US areas. This specimen belongs to a study of blood T cell repertoires in COVID-19. Generated by immunoSEQ multiplex PCR, the TCRdb table keeps only in-frame clones and is missing some. The table includes more than 150,000 clones, roughly 87% detected once. The sample comprised PBMCs or T cells enriched from blood (not recorded which). The TCR sequence derives from a woman aged 45-60 years who had recovered from COVID-19.

DNA of the CDR3: TGCGCCAGCCGGGTGGGAGGTTCCTACGAGCAGTACTTC. This sequence encodes CASRVGGSYEQYF. The chain combines TRBV5-1 with TRBJ2-7; the D gene is possibly TRBD2 (6 bases). CDR1 is SGHRS and CDR2 is YFSETQ in the germline V gene. CDR3 size: 13 residues. The V gene lost 7 bases and the J gene lost 1 base, with 12 bases spanning the gap.